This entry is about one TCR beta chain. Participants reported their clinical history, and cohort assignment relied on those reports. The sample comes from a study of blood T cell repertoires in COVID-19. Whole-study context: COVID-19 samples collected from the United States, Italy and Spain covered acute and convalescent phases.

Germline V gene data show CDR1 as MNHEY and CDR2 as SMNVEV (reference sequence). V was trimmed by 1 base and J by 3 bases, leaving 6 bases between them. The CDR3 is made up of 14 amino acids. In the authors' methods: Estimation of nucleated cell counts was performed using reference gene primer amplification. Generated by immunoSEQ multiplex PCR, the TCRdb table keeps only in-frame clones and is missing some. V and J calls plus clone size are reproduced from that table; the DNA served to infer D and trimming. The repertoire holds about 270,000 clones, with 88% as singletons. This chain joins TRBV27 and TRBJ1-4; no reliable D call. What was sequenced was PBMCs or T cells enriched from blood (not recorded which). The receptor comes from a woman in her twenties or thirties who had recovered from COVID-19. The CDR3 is CASSLYSPNEKLFF. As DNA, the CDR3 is TGTGCCAGCAGTTTATACAGCCCTAATGAAAAACTGTTTTTT.